This section outlines one TCR beta chain sequence together with its context. Antigen unknown. RNA transcripts gave rise to amplified TCR beta CDR3 regions. TCR CDR3 underwent first-round RT-PCR with the HTBI primer set. Each CDR3 protein gets one entry after TCRdb re-called the multiplex PCR reads with MiXCR. The table includes 500,000 to 650,000 distinct CDR3 sequences, roughly 15% detected once. The sample comes from a study of T cells in Graves' hyperthyroidism and ophthalmopathy. V was shortened by 3 bases and J by 2 bases, with 16 bases between the two germline ends. This CDR3 has 17 amino acids. CDR1 is MDHEN and CDR2 is SYDVKM in the germline V gene. General study results and limits: Within blood appeared most thyroid clonotypes that had expanded above 0.001.

Each ophthalmopathy patient scored at least 3 on the Clinical Activity Score and at least 4 on NOSPECS grade, with duration under 3 months. It was uncontrolled infection, other autoimmune disease, pregnancy or lactation that excluded patients. The PBMCs studied were ones that came from roughly 9.1 ml fresh peripheral blood. Sequenced material: blood. The chain carries TRBV28 and TRBJ2-2; unclear D gene. The sequence came from a woman aged 50 to 60 with Graves' ophthalmopathy. CDR3 protein: CASSFMANHQNTGELFF. In nucleotides, the CDR3 is TGTGCCAGCAGTTTTATGGCAAACCACCAAAACACCGGGGAGCTGTTTTTT.